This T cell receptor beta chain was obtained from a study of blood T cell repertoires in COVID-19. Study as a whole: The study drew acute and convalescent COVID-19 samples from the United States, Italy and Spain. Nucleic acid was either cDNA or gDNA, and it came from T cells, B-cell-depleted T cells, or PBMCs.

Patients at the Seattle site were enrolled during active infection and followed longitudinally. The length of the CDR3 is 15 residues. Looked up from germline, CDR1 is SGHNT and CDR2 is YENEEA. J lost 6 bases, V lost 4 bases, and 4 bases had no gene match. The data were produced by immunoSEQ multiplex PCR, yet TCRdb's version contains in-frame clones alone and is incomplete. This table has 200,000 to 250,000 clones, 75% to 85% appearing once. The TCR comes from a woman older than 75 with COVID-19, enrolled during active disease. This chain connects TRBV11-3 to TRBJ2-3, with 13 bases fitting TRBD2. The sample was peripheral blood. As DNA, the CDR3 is TGTGCCAGCAGCTCGGGACTAGCGGGAAGTGATACGCAGTATTTT. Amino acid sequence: CASSSGLAGSDTQYF. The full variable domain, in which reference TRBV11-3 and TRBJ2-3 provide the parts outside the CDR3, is EAGVVQSPRYKIIEKKQPVAFWCNPISGHNTLYWYLQNLGQGPELLIRYENEEAVDDSQLPKDRFSAERLKGVDSTLKIQPAELGDSAVYLCASSSGLAGSDTQYFGPGTRLTVL.